This T cell receptor beta chain emerged from a study of T cells in Graves' hyperthyroidism and ophthalmopathy. This CDR3 is 15 amino acids long. V was pared by 6 bases and J by 5 bases, with 19 bases between. Study observations and caveats: Ophthalmopathy could be told apart from stable hyperthyroidism with a 13 V-J model.

RNA transcripts provided the source from which TCR beta CDR3 regions were amplified. The primer set for the first-round RT-PCR of the TCR CDR3 was HTBI. A single record per CDR3 protein comes from TCRdb applying MiXCR to the multiplex PCR reads. The data contain some 600,000 distinct CDR3 sequences, around 45% of them singletons. In regard to this clonotype: Its antigen is unknown.

V usage is TRBV12-3 or TRBV12-4 and J usage is TRBJ1-2, with D perhaps TRBD1 (5 bases). The receptor was isolated from a woman aged 18-35 years with Graves' hyperthyroidism. The specimen sequenced was peripheral blood or thyroid tissue (not recorded which). CDR3: CASRMDRNQGYGYTF. CDR3 DNA sequence: TGTGCCAGCAGGATGGATCGCAATCAGGGATATGGCTACACCTTC.